One and the same sample provided the 5 T cell receptor beta chains below, sequenced in a study of cytomegalovirus exposure and HLA in healthy donors. Researchers ran the PCR with 60 Vbeta and 13 Jbeta primers. Clones were read by immunoSEQ multiplex PCR, and TCRdb kept only the in-frame ones, dropping some. The sample lists around 38,000 clones; about 66% were seen once. The sample was PBMCs. These receptors were collected from a middle-aged man in good health and CMV-seropositive.

The chain is built from TRBV6-6 and TRBJ2-7, with unresolved D. Germline CDR1 and CDR2: MNHNY and SVGAGI (reference sequence). V lost 6 bases and J lost 0, with 9 bases in between. There are 13 residues in the CDR3. In DNA, the CDR3 is TGTGCCAGCAGGCTCTTGAGCTCCTACGAGCAGTACTTC. Translation: CASRLLSSYEQYF.

V gene TRBV30 combines with J gene TRBJ2-1; 11 bases are shared with TRBD2. Germline assignment: CDR1 GTSNPN and CDR2 SVGIG (reference sequence). After removal of 1 base from V and 3 bases from J, the junction contained 8 bases not matched to a gene. The CDR3 totals 17 residues. The CDR3 nucleotides are TGTGCCTGGAGTGGGGGGACTAGCGGACCTGGCTACAATGAGCAGTTCTTC. It codes for CAWSGGTSGPGYNEQFF. The full variable domain, its missing parts supplied by reference TRBV30 and TRBJ2-1, is SQTIHQWPATLVQPVGSPLSLECTVEGTSNPNLYWYRQAAGRGLQLLFYSVGIGQISSEVPQNLSASRPQDRQFILSSKKLLLSDSGFYLCAWSGGTSGPGYNEQFFGPGTRLTVL.

This sequence joins TRBV19 and TRBJ1-5; D is perhaps TRBD1 (6 bases). The CDR3 totals 13 residues. V was trimmed by 6 bases and J by 15 bases, leaving 21 bases between them. CDR1 and CDR2 (germline): LNHDA, SQIVND (reference sequence). In DNA form, the CDR3 reads TGTGCCAGTAGCCCAACGGACGGCAGGGGTTGGCATTTT. Its translation: CASSPTDGRGWHF.

The chain carries TRBV5-5 and TRBJ2-7; D is possibly TRBD1 (5 bases). There are 11 residues in the CDR3. V lost 2 bases, J lost 6 bases, and 6 bases lay in between. Germline V gives CDR1 SGHKS, CDR2 YYEKEE (reference sequence). The DNA of the CDR3 is TGTGCCAGCAGCTTTGGGGCCGAGCAGTACTTC. Its translation is CASSFGAEQYF.

The chain combines TRBV29-1 with TRBJ1-4; the D gene is possibly TRBD1 (5 bases). The V and J ends lost 6 bases and 4 bases respectively, with 9 bases between them. CDR3 length: 12 residues. Per germline, CDR1 SQVTM and CDR2 ANQGSEA. The CDR3 region has the DNA TGCAGCGTATCGACAGTTAATGAAAAACTGTTTTTT. Translation gives CSVSTVNEKLFF.